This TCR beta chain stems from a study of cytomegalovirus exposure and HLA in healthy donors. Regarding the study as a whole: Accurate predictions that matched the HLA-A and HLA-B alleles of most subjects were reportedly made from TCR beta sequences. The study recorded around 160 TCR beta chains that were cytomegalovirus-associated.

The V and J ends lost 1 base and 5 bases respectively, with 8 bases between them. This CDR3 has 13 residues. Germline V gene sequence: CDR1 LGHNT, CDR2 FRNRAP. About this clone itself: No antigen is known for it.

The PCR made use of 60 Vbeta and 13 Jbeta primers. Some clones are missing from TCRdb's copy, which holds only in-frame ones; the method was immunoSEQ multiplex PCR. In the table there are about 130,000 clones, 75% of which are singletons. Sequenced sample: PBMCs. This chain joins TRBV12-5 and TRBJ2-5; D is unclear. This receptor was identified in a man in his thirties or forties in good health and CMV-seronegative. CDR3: CASGLGLTETQYF. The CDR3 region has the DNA TGTGCTAGTGGTTTGGGACTTACGGAGACCCAGTACTTC.